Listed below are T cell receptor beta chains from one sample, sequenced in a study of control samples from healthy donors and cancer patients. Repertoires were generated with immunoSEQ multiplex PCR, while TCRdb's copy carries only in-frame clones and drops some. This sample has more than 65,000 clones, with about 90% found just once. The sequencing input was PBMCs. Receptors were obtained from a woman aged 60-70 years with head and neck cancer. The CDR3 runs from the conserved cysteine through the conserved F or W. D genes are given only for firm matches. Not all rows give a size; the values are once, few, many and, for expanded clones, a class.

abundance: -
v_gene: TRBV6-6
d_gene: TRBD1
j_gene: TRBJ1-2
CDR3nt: TGTGCCAGCAGTTACCCCGGGACAGCCGTTGTCACCTTC
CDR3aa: CASSYPGTAVVTF

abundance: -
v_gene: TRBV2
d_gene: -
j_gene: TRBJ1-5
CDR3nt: TGTGCCAGCAGATTACAGAGCAATCAGCCCCAGCATTTT
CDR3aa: CASRLQSNQPQHF

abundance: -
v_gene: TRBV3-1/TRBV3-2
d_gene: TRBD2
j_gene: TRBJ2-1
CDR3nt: TGTGCCAGCAGCCAAGAGGCTAGCGGGAGTAGTGAGCAGTTCTTC
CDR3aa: CASSQEASGSSEQFF

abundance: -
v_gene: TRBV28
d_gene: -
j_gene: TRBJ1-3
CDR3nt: TGTGCCAGCAGTTCCGGGACGGTGACGGGAAACACCATATATTTT
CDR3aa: CASSSGTVTGNTIYF

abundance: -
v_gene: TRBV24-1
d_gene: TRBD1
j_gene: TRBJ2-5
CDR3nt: TGTGCCACCGGGGACAGTACCCAAGAGACCCAGTACTTC
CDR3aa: CATGDSTQETQYF

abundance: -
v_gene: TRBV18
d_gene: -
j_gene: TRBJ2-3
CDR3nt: TGTGCCAGCTCACCAAGCCGGAGCACAGATACGCAGTATTTT
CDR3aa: CASSPSRSTDTQYF

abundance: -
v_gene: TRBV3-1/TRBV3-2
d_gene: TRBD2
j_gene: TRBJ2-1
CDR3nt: TGTGCCAGCAGCCAGATGCTAGCGGGTAGGGGTGAGCAGTTCTTC
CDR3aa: CASSQMLAGRGEQFF

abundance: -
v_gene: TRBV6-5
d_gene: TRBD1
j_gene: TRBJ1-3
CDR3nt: TGTGCCAGCAGCCGGGACAGTCCTGGAAACACCATATATTTT
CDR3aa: CASSRDSPGNTIYF

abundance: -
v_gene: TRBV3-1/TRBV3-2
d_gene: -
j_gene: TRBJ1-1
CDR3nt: TGTGCCAGCAGCCCAGAACAGGGGAACACTGAAGCTTTCTTT
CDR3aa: CASSPEQGNTEAFF

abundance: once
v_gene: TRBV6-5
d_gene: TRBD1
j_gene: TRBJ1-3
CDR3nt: TGTGCCAGCAGAAGGACAGGGGGAAACACCATATATTTT
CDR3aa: CASRRTGGNTIYF

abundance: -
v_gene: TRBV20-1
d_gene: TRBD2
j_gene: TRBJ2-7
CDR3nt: TGCAGTGCTAGTCGGCCTAGCGGGACCTACGAGCAGTACTTC
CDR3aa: CSASRPSGTYEQYF

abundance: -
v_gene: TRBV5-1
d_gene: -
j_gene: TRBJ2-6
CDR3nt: TGCGCCAGCAGCCCCGAGATCTCTGGGGCCAACGTCCTGACTTTC
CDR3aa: CASSPEISGANVLTF

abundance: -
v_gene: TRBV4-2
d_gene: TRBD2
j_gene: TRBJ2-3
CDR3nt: TGTGCCAGCAGCCAACCGGGACTAGCGGGAGTTTTATACACAGATACGCAGTATTTT
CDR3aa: CASSQPGLAGVLYTDTQYF

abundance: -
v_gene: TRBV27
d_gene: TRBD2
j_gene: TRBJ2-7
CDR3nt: TGTGCCAGCAGTCCTATAGGTAGCGGGAGGGATTACGAGCAGTACTTC
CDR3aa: CASSPIGSGRDYEQYF

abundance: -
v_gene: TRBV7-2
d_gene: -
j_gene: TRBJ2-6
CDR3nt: TGTGCCAGCAGCGTAGGGGGGCCTGGGGCCAACGTCCTGACTTTC
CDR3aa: CASSVGGPGANVLTF

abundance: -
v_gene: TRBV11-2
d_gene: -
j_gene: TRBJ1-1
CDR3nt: TGTGCCAGCAGCTTAGTCCAGATGAACACTGAAGCTTTCTTT
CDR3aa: CASSLVQMNTEAFF

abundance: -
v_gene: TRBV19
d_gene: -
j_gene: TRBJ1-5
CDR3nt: TGTGCCAGTACCCTCTTCTTGGCGCGGCAGAACAATCAGCCCCAGCATTTT
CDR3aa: CASTLFLARQNNQPQHF

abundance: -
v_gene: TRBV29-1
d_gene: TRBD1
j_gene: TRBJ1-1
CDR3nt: TGCAGCGTTTTAAGGACAGGGGAGGACACTGAAGCTTTCTTT
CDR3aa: CSVLRTGEDTEAFF

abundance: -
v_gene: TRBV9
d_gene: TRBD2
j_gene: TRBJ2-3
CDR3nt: TGTGCCAGCAGCGTGACTGCCGGGACTAGCGGGATTGGCACAGATACGCAGTATTTT
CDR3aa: CASSVTAGTSGIGTDTQYF

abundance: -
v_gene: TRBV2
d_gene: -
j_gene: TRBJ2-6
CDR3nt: TGTGCCAGCAGTGACGGGGTCTCTGGGGCCAACGTCCTGACTTTC
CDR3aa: CASSDGVSGANVLTF

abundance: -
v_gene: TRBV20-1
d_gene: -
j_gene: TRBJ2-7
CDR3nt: TGCAGTGCGCTAAAAAACTACGAGCAGTACTTC
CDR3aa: CSALKNYEQYF

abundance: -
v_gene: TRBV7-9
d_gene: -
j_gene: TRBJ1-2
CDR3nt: TGTGCCAGCAGCTTTCGACAATACTATGGCTACACCTTC
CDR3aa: CASSFRQYYGYTF

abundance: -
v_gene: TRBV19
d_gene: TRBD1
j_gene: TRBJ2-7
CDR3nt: TGTGCCAGTAGTATATCCCTCGGGACAGCGCATCTCGAGCAGTACTTC
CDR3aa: CASSISLGTAHLEQYF

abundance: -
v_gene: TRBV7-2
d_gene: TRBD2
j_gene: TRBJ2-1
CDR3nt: TGTGCCAGCAGCTTGACTAGCGGGAGAAACAATGAGCAGTTCTTC
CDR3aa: CASSLTSGRNNEQFF

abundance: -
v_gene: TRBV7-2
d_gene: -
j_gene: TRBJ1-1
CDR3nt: TGTGCCAGCAGCTTAGATCAGGGGTTTGGCACTGAAGCTTTCTTT
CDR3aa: CASSLDQGFGTEAFF

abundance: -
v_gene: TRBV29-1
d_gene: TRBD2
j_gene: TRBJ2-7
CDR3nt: TGCAGCGTTGAAGATGGGCGGGGGACCTACGAGCAGTACTTC
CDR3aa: CSVEDGRGTYEQYF

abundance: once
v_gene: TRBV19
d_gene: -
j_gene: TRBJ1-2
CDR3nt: TGTGCCAGTAGTAGGGAGCGCAGCTCGGGAGGCTACACCTTC
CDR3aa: CASSRERSSGGYTF

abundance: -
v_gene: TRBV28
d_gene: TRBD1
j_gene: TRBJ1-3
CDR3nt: TGTGCCAGCAGTACGACAGGGGGCCCTGGAAACACCATATATTTT
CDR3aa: CASSTTGGPGNTIYF

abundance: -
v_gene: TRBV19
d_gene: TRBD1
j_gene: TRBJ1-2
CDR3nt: TGTGCCAGTAGTATAAGACAGGGAACTAGCTATGGCTACACCTTC
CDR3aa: CASSIRQGTSYGYTF

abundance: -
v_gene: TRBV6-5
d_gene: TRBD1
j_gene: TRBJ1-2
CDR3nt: TGTGCCAGCAGTTATTTCACGACAGGGGGCCTGGGCGGCTACACCTTC
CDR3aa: CASSYFTTGGLGGYTF

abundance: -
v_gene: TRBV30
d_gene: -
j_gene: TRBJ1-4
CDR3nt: TGTGCCTGGAGTGTACCACCAACTAATGAAAAACTGTTTTTT
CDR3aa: CAWSVPPTNEKLFF

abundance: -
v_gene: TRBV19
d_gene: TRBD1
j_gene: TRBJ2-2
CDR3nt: TGTGCCAGTCGGCCGGGGACAGGGTACCCCGGGGAGCTGTTTTTT
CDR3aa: CASRPGTGYPGELFF

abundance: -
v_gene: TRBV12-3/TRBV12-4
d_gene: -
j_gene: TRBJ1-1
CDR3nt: TGTGCCAGCATAAGGACACAGAACACTGAAGCTTTCTTT
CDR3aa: CASIRTQNTEAFF

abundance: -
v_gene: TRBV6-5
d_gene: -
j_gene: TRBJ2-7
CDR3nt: TGTGCCAGCAGTTTGGGGGGACGGTCCTACGAGCAGTACTTC
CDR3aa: CASSLGGRSYEQYF

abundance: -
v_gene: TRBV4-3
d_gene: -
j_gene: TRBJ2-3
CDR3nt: TGCGCCAGCAGCCAAGCCCCCGGGGGAGGGGGTACAGATACGCAGTATTTT
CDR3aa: CASSQAPGGGGTDTQYF

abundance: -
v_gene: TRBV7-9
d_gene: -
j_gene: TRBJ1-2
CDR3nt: TGTGCCAGCGGTGGGGTCTATGGCTACACCTTC
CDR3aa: CASGGVYGYTF

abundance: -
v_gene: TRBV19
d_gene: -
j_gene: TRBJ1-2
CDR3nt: TGTGCCAGTAGTACCGCGACGGATTATGGCTACACCTTC
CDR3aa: CASSTATDYGYTF

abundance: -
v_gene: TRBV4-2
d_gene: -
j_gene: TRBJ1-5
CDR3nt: TGTGCCAGCAGCCAAGTTAATTTTCGTGGCGGGAATAGCAATCAGCCCCAGCATTTT
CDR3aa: CASSQVNFRGGNSNQPQHF

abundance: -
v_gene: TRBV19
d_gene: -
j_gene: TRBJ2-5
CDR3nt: TGTGCCAGTAGTATCTCGACAGAGCAAGAGACCCAGTACTTC
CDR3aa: CASSISTEQETQYF

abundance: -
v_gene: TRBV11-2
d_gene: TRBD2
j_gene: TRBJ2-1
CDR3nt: TGTGCCAGCAGCAACCCCAGGGGGACTAGCGGGGGAACCTACAATGAGCAGTTCTTC
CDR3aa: CASSNPRGTSGGTYNEQFF

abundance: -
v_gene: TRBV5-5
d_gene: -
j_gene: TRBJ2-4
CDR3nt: TGTGCCAGCAGCCTGACCCGCTCGGCCATTCAGTACTTC
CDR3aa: CASSLTRSAIQYF

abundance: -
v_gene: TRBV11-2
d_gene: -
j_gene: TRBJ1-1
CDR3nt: TGTGCCAGCAGCTTGGAGGGGAGCTCTCTTTTGGGCACTGAAGCTTTCTTT
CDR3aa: CASSLEGSSLLGTEAFF

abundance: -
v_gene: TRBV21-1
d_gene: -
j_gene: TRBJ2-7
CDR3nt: TGTGCCAGCAGCAAAGACTGGACAGGTCTTAACCTTTCCTACGAGCAGTACTTC
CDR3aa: CASSKDWTGLNLSYEQYF

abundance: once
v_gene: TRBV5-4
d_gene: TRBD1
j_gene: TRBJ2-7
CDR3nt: TGTGCCAGCAGCACGGGACAGCTAAGAAACCACGAGCAGTACTTC
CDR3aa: CASSTGQLRNHEQYF

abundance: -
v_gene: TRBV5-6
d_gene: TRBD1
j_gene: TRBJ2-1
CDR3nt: TGTGCCAGCAGTTTACAGACAGGGGGCTACAATGAGCAGTTCTTC
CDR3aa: CASSLQTGGYNEQFF

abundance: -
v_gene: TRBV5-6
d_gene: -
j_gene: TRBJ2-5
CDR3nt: TGTGCCAGCAGCTTGGAGACAGGACCTCAAGAGACCCAGTACTTC
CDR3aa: CASSLETGPQETQYF

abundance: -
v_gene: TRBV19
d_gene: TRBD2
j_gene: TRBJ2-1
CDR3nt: TGTGCCAGTGGACTAGCGGGAGCGGTTTACAATGAGCAGTTCTTC
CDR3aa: CASGLAGAVYNEQFF

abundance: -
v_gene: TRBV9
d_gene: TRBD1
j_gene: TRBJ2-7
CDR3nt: TGTGCCAGCAGCTACGGGACAGGGTCCTACGAGCAGTACTTC
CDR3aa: CASSYGTGSYEQYF

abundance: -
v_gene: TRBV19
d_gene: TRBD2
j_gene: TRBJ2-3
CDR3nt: TGTGCCAGTAGTATTGGCTTTTGGGGAGGGCCGGGGACAGATACGCAGTATTTT
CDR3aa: CASSIGFWGGPGTDTQYF

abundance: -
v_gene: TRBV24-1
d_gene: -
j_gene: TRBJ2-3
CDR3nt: TGTGCCACCAGTGATTTCGGCGGGCTTGGGGCAGATACGCAGTATTTT
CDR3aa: CATSDFGGLGADTQYF